This T cell receptor beta chain was documented in a study of identical twins (dated by TCRdb to the mid-2010s). With regard to the full study: To test whether fetal clonotypes persist, the study used deep sequencing on TCR alpha and beta repertoires from monozygotic twins, unrelated adults of various ages, and cord blood. To rule out contamination, replicate twin experiments were performed at different times with different library preparation protocols.

The library was built by means of 5' RACE. The instrument was an Illumina HiSeq 2000. A universal primer binding site was introduced by template switching, and a unique molecular identifier was present in the final cDNA, enabling accurate counting of TCR cDNA molecules. Specific primers in the conserved constant-segment region were used to synthesize first-strand cDNA for TCR alpha and beta chains. To control for contamination, every cDNA library was double barcoded, receiving both a SMART-Mk sample barcode and Illumina barcodes. Two successive PCR steps introduced TruSeq adapter sequences along with Illumina sample barcodes. TCR alpha and beta cDNA libraries were sequenced on the Illumina HiSeq platform with custom primers. As for how the authors treated the data: MiGEC was used to process raw reads and extract unique molecular identifiers, and MiXCR was used to find CDR3 positions. Recombination models were inferred per individual with the repgenHMM and IGoR tools using an EM algorithm. Shared clonotypes were analyzed with the tcR package in R, and sharing was normalized by the product of cloneset sizes. To study raw recombination without the effects of thymic and clonal selection, out-of-frame nonproductive sequences were analyzed. Starting from the raw public reads, TCRdb applied fastp trimming at Q25, assembled clones with MiXCR and retained in-frame beta chains. Entries are consolidated by CDR3 protein sequence, retaining the most common genes and DNA. These V and J calls originate from TCRdb's pipeline instead of the authors' own analysis. This sample is represented by about 700,000 distinct CDR3 sequences; approximately 6% of them were singletons. The top ten hold about 1.8% of the sample.

Paper-wide results and their limitations: Zero-insertion analyses could be partly confounded by invariant T cells such as MAIT and iNKT, although diverse VJ usage argued against such confounding for most clonotypes. Because the same donors could not be followed over many years, the conclusions depended on cross-sectional statistical analysis. Out-of-frame TCR alpha sharing in monozygotic twins was systematically underestimated by recombination models, whereas sharing between unrelated individuals was in agreement with the recombination models. Fewer insertions were carried by abundant cord blood beta clonotypes; a weaker similar trend was observed in young adult naive repertoires, while no such trend was observed in memory repertoires. In beta out-of-frame sequences, excess twin sharing was weaker, because having fewer shared sequences lowered the signal-to-noise ratio. Compared with coincidental sharing between unrelated individuals, out-of-frame TCR alpha sequences shared between twins showed an excess of sequences with low generation probability.

Every donor was a healthy Caucasian. The researchers also sequenced three unrelated adults who were not twins: a male aged 18 to 30, a male aged 50 to 60, and a female aged 50 to 60. Miltenyi CD45RO+ enrichment and human naive T-cell isolation kits were used to isolate memory (CD45RO+) and naive T cells from PBMC. This clonotype was picked up many times. No cognate antigen has been identified for it. The input lacks base qualities; no much larger clone sits a single base away. The CDR3, from cysteine to phenylalanine, totals 15 residues. The read is trimmed to its CDR3 DNA, 45 bases read in frame from base 1. The germline V gene (reference sequence) gives CDR1 as SEHNR and CDR2 as FQNEAQ. V and J are truncated by 3 bases and 4 bases respectively, leaving an intervening sequence of 14 bases.

The sequence came from a man between 18 and 35 years old in good health. The sequenced sample consisted of naive T cells sorted from blood. Reading the label with the study, this specimen's cell subset or site is: cells isolated with a human naive T-cell isolation kit. The sequence joins TRBV7-9 to TRBJ2-3, with a weak D call of TRBD1 (7 bases match). The nucleotide sequence reads TGTGCCAGCAGCTTCCAGGGCGGGACAGCAGATACGCAGTATTTT. It specifies CASSFQGGTADTQYF.